This entry lists 13 T cell receptor beta chains sequenced from one sample in a study of shared clonotypes between healthy human individuals. Profiled with immunoSEQ multiplex PCR; TCRdb holds only in-frame clones, not every one. Of more than 2,000,000 clones detected, around 94% appear once; the ten largest clones hold 0.13% to 0.15%. Sequencing was performed on naive CD4+ T cells sorted from blood. Subset denoted: CD45RA+ positively selected. The receptors were sampled from a man aged 18 to 30 in good health.

Of note for this clone: Other DNA sequences of this sample code for an identical CDR3. V usage is TRBV5-1 and J usage is TRBJ2-7; 9 bases fit TRBD1. Germline loops: CDR1 SGHRS, CDR2 YFSETQ. The V gene end was trimmed by 2 bases and the J gene end by 2 bases; junction bases not matched to a gene: 5. This CDR3 comprises 15 residues. As DNA, the CDR3 is TGCGCCAGCAGCTTAGATGGGACAGGGCCCTACGAGCAGTACTTC. This sequence encodes CASSLDGTGPYEQYF.

V gene TRBV9 combines with J gene TRBJ2-3; D unclear. Deletions cut 0 bases from V and 0 bases from J, with 8 bases between. Germline loops: CDR1 SGDLS, CDR2 YYNGEE. The CDR3 runs 15 residues. The CDR3 region has the DNA TGTGCCAGCAGCGTAGAAGAGATTAGCACAGATACGCAGTATTTT. It specifies CASSVEEISTDTQYF.

With regard to this clone: In the same sample, other DNA sequences code for this CDR3. The chain uses TRBV19 and TRBJ1-2; D ambiguous. Germline CDR1 LNHDA, CDR2 SQIVND (reference sequence). The CDR3 length is 13 residues. V shed 3 bases and J shed 0 bases, with 5 bases lying between them. This chain's CDR3 is CASSIQPNYGYTF. CDR3 in DNA: TGTGCCAGTAGTATCCAACCTAACTATGGCTACACCTTC.

A word on this clone: The junction departs from germline at one end; a sequencing error may be responsible. The chain is built from TRBV9 and TRBJ1-2, with D unresolved. CDR3 size: 13 residues. Germline CDR1 reads SGDLS; CDR2 reads YYNGEE. CDR3: CASSPPGRETLGF. The CDR3 DNA is TGTGCCAGCAGCCCTCCGGGGAGGGAGACCCTGGGCTTC.

The CDR3 here is CASSRRDAGGQPQHF. The CDR3 nucleotides read TGTGCCAGCAGCCGCCGGGACGCCGGAGGACAGCCCCAGCATTTT. This chain uses TRBV5-6 with TRBJ1-5; possibly TRBD1 for D (5 bases). V shed 4 bases and J shed 7 bases, with 18 bases lying between them. Per germline, CDR1 SGHDT and CDR2 YYEEEE. The CDR3 spans 15 residues.

CDR3 nucleotide sequence: TGTGCCAGCAGTTTAAAACTAGCGGATACGCAGTATTTT. Amino acid sequence: CASSLKLADTQYF. The chain combines TRBV13 with TRBJ2-3, with TRBD2 identical over 7 bases. CDR3 length: 13 residues. CDR1 PRHDT and CDR2 FYEKMQ come from the germline V gene (reference sequence). The V gene end was trimmed by 6 bases and the J gene end by 6 bases; junction bases not matched to a gene: 6. Full variable domain (remainder filled in from reference TRBV13 and TRBJ2-3): AAGVIQSPRHLIKEKRETATLKCYPIPRHDTVYWYQQGPGQDPQFLISFYEKMQSDKGSIPDRFSAQQFSDYHSELNMSSLELGDSALYFCASSLKLADTQYFGPGTRLTVL.

In this sample, this clone turned up a few times. Other DNA sequences in this specimen translate into the identical CDR3. CDR3 in DNA: TGCGCCAGCAGCTTGGGGGACAGGGACGGCTACACCTTC. This codes for CASSLGDRDGYTF. The chain has TRBV5-1 and TRBJ1-2, with 9 bases fitting TRBD1. With V trimmed by 0 bases and J by 8 bases, 2 bases remained unmatched. CDR1 is SGHRS, CDR2 YFSETQ, per germline. The CDR3 is 13 residues long.

The chain joins TRBV7-2 to TRBJ2-3; D may be TRBD2 (5 bases). This CDR3 contains 13 residues. Germline V gene data show CDR1 as SGHTA and CDR2 as FQGNSA. Trimming removed 4 bases at V and 5 bases at J, with 10 bases between. In DNA form, the CDR3 reads TGTGCCAGCAGCTCCACGGGAATAGATACGCAGTATTTT. The encoded protein is CASSSTGIDTQYF. Looking up the rest from reference TRBV7-2 and TRBJ2-3 gives the full variable domain: GAGVSQSPSNKVTEKGKDVELRCDPISGHTALYWYRQSLGQGLEFLIYFQGNSAPDKSGLPSDRFSAERTGGSVSTLTIQRTQQEDSAVYLCASSSTGIDTQYFGPGTRLTVL.

The V gene is TRBV11-2, the J gene TRBJ2-7, with D possibly matching TRBD2 (6 bases). Germline CDR1 reads SGHAT; CDR2 reads FQNNGV. The V end lost 4 bases, the J end lost 2 bases, and 27 bases lay between the germline ends. There are 19 residues in the CDR3. CDR3: CASSSRGGAPEGRPYEQYF. The CDR3 DNA follows: TGTGCCAGCAGCTCACGAGGAGGGGCACCCGAAGGGAGACCCTACGAGCAGTACTTC.

The chain is built from TRBV11-2 and TRBJ2-2; the D is unclear. The V gene lost 6 bases and the J gene lost 0 bases, with 8 bases spanning the gap. CDR3 length: 14 amino acids. The germline V gene has CDR1 SGHAT and CDR2 FQNNGV. The CDR3 nucleotides read TGTGCCAGCAGGAAAGACGCGAACACCGGGGAGCTGTTTTTT. Its protein is CASRKDANTGELFF.

The chain carries TRBV7-2 and TRBJ2-7, with 9 bases aligning to TRBD2. There are 15 residues in the CDR3. Per the germline V gene, CDR1 is SGHTA and CDR2 is FQGNSA. V was clipped by 3 bases and J by 5 bases; unmatched bases: 8. The CDR3 loop reads CASSLTAGGFHEQYF. As DNA, the CDR3 is TGTGCCAGCAGCTTGACTGCGGGAGGGTTCCACGAGCAGTACTTC.

This rearrangement joins TRBV7-9 to TRBJ2-1; no clear D. This CDR3 comprises 13 residues. Trimming left V 2 bases short and J 9 bases short, with 11 bases between. Per the germline V gene, CDR1 is SEHNR and CDR2 is FQNEAQ (reference sequence). CDR3 sequence reads: CASSLRDVSEQFF. DNA for the CDR3: TGTGCCAGCAGCTTAAGGGATGTCAGTGAGCAGTTCTTC.

The chain combines TRBV11-2 with TRBJ1-2; a weak D match, TRBD1 (5 bases). V shed 4 bases and J shed 3 bases, with 18 bases lying between them. Germline CDR1 reads SGHAT; CDR2 reads FQNNGV. The CDR3 is 16 amino acids. CDR3 bases: TGTGCCAGCAGCTCCCTCCGGGGTGGAGGGGACTATGGCTACACCTTC. As protein: CASSSLRGGGDYGYTF.